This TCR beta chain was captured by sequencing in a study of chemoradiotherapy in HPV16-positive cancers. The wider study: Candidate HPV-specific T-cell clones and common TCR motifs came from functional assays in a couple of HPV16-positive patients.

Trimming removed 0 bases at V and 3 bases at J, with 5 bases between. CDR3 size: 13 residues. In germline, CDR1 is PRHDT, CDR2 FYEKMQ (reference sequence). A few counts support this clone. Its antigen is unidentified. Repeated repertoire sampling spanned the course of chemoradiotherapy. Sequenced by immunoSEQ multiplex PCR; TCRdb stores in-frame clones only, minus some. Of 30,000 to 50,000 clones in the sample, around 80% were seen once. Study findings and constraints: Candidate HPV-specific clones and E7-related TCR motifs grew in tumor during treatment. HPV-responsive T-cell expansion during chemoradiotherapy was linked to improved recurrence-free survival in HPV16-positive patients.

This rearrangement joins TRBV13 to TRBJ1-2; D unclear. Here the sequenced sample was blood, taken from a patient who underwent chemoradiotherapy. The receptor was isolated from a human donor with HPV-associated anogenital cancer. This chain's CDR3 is CASSLGGDYGYTF. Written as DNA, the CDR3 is TGTGCCAGCAGCTTAGGCGGGGACTATGGCTACACCTTC.